This TCR beta chain stems from a study of T cell clusters in autoimmune cytopenias (dated by TCRdb to about 2019). About the investigation overall: Of the 40 or so healthy donor controls, 22 were female, and the group had a mean age of 56 years and a median age of roughly 63 years. Controls were 25 age-matched healthy donors for primary cytopenia and about 14 age-matched CLL patients for secondary cytopenia. The study aimed to test whether autoimmune cytopenia patients carry a disease-specific immune repertoire signature usable as a blood-based biomarker. TRB sequencing reached a median depth of roughly 50,000 reads per sample and yielded a median of about 2,200 distinct TRB clonotypes per sample. Repertoires from autoimmune hepatitis patients were compared with those of approximately 23 healthy donors matched for age and sex. Alongside healthy, CLL and autoimmune hepatitis controls, autoimmune cytopenia patients had their peripheral blood TRB and IGH repertoires sequenced at active disease and again during treatment follow-up. What the research found in general, with its limitations: In the comparison of secondary cytopenia with CLL, no cluster-lack signature showed up, apparently because the dominant lymphoma-associated repertoire masked the signature. GLIPH suggested that primary autoimmune cytopenia patients lacked physiological T cell clusters: 51 clusters were exclusive to healthy donors versus some 16 exclusive to patients. Healthy donors showed around 3.1-fold more exclusive TRB clusters than active autoimmune hepatitis patients, consistent with an autoimmunity-wide signature. The T cell clusters were only ever defined in silico, so experimental validation of their functional role was still needed. TRB repertoire shifts, with less even repertoires observed in secondary cytopenia and CLL, were mostly attributed to lymphoma bias rather than autoimmunity.

Reading the germline V gene gives CDR1 SGHNT and CDR2 YENEEA. From its cysteine to its phenylalanine, the CDR3 spans 15 amino acids. The coding DNA is unavailable. Multiplex PCR with a touch-down protocol amplified TRB rearrangements, with the TRB-A and TRB-B primer pools combined in a single tube. Illumina adapters and sample indices were added to the amplicons through two consecutive PCR reactions using Phusion HS II polymerase. The amplicons were purified from gel with the NucleoSpin Gel and PCR Clean-up kit, after which the amplicons were quantified by Qubit and checked for quality on an Agilent 2100 Bioanalyzer. Sequencing of the libraries was done on an Illumina MiSeq with 600-cycle, single-indexed, paired-end runs. On the authors' methods: TRB reads were aligned and assembled with MiXCR version 2.1.12 using the default MiXCR reference library. A clone was defined by each unique CDR3 nucleotide sequence, and analysis was restricted to productive sequences with at least two reads. Alpha-parameterized diversity profiles (alpha 0 to 5), including the Shannon (alpha 1) and Simpson (alpha 2) indices, were computed with an R script to assess repertoire diversity. Combinatorial TRB VJ usage was computed with the tcR package and compared between cohorts by principal component analysis with ade4. Using GLIPH, TCRbeta CDR3s were clustered on pairs of cohorts matched for age and read depth, and a Wilcoxon test was used to compare cluster frequencies. TCRdb reprocessed the reads and lists each CDR3 protein sequence as a single entry, with no DNA. Here the V and J calls rest on TCRdb's processing, not on the authors' analysis. This sample's table carries roughly 16,000 distinct CDR3 sequences. The top ten clones comprise about 3.8% of the sample.

Concerning this clonotype: Its specific antigen is unknown.

Per sample, about 230 ng of peripheral blood genomic DNA, about 38,000 genome equivalents, was used for TRB amplification. A further study also used this sample, focusing on T cell repertoires in aging, cancer and after chemotherapy. The second source states: Six donor age groups were covered, ranging from 30 or younger up to 70 or older, and each group contained at least three individuals. Control TCR repertoires from healthy donors were recorded across several months to years, and re-sampling revealed clear clonal overlap. Several million TCR reads were contained in the full dataset. Significantly lower blood TCR diversity and higher clonality were observed in untreated patients with hematological or solid cancers than in age-matched healthy donors. In healthy donors, the decline in TCR diversity with age was mainly explained by loss of richness, whereas in cancer patients loss of evenness was also found to contribute. In both cancer cohorts, the median generation probability rose over the chemotherapy interval, which suggests that the repertoire was reconstituted through rebound thymic output. According to the authors, the repertoire data do not allow conclusions to be drawn about immunological memory after chemotherapy. The study profiled peripheral blood TCR beta repertoires from healthy donors and cancer patients to examine immunoaging and T cell reconstitution after chemotherapy. A cohort of under 250 cancer patients (about 93 with hematological and approximately 120 with solid cancers) was assembled, and 95 to 100 healthy donors were included as a reference group. Processing of the TRB sequences was carried out with MiXCR versions 2.12 and 3.0.5. The repertoire metrics were Shannon diversity, evenness, clonality (defined as one minus evenness), and alpha-parameterized diversity profiles covering alpha 0 to 5. The IGoR algorithm was used to calculate generation probabilities of clones in the paired pre- and post-chemotherapy samples.

The rearrangement joined TRBV11-3 to TRBJ2-3; the TCRdb call, TRBD2, lacks DNA for checking. Sequences were obtained from peripheral blood. The sequence came from a human donor in good health. The CDR3 has the sequence CASSLPGLSGDTQYF.